This T cell receptor (beta chain) stems from a study of cytomegalovirus exposure and HLA in healthy donors. The CDR3 consists of 16 residues. Germline CDR1 and CDR2: SNHLY and FYNNEI. V gave up 7 bases and J gave up 4 bases, with 22 bases separating them. Amplification used 60 Vbeta primers and 13 Jbeta primers. The repertoire was sequenced with immunoSEQ multiplex PCR; TCRdb's copy has only in-frame clones and lacks some. The sample includes 95,000 to 150,000 clones, approximately 78% of them seen just once. This chain uses TRBV2 with TRBJ1-2, with TRBD1 as a possible D gene (5 bases). This TCR derives from a man in his forties in good health and CMV-seronegative. The specimen was PBMCs. The CDR3 here is CASTRTTAQTLYGYTF. For the CDR3, the DNA is TGTGCCAGCACCCGAACGACAGCCCAAACTCTCTATGGCTACACCTTC.